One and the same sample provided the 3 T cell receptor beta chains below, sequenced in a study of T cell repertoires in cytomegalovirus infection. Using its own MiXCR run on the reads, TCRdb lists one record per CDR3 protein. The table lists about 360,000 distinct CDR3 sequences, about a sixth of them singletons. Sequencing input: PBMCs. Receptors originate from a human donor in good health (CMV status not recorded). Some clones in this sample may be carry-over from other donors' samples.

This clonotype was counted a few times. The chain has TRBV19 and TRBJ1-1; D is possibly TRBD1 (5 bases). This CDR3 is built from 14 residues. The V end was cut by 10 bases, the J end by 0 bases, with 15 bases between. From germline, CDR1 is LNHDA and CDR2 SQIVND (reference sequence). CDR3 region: CAISSRGLNTEAFF. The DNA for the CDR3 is TGTGCCATCTCATCCCGGGGCCTGAACACTGAAGCTTTCTTT.

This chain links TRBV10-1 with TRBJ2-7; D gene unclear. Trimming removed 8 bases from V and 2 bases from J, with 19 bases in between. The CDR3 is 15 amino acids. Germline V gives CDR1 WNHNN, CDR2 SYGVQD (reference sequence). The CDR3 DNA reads TGCGCCAGCCCTGACATCCCGGGCGGAACCTACGAGCAGTACTTC. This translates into CASPDIPGGTYEQYF.

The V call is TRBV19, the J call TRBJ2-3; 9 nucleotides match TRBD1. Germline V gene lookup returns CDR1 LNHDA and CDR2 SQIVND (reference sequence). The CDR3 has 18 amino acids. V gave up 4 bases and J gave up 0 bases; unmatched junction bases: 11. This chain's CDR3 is CASSRPGQGRGSTDTQYF. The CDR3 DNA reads TGTGCCAGTAGTAGACCGGGACAGGGAAGGGGAAGCACAGATACGCAGTATTTT.